The 18 T cell receptor beta chains below all came from one sample that was sequenced in a study of CD8 T cells in Susac syndrome. RNA was extracted with the RNeasy kit, and a quantity of about 0.45 to 1 ug was reverse transcribed using random hexamers. TCRdb redid the calling of the immunoSEQ multiplex PCR reads with MiXCR, one entry per CDR3 protein. The sample carries about 300,000 distinct CDR3 sequences, approximately 85% recorded once. The material sequenced was CD8+ T cells from PBMCs. These receptor sequences come from a human donor with multiple sclerosis.

The rearrangement links TRBV9 to TRBJ2-7; 7 bases map to TRBD2. Germline assignment: CDR1 SGDLS and CDR2 YYNGEE. This CDR3 comprises 15 residues. The V gene end was trimmed by 0 bases and the J gene end by 1 base; junction bases not matched to a gene: 4. Written as DNA, the CDR3 is TGTGCCAGCAGCGTAGGCGAGCGGGGATCCTACGAGCAGTACTTC. Amino acids: CASSVGERGSYEQYF. The full variable domain, its missing parts supplied by reference TRBV9 and TRBJ2-7, is DSGVTQTPKHLITATGQRVTLRCSPRSGDLSVYWYQQSLDQGLQFLIQYYNGEERAKGNILERFSAQQFPDLHSELNLSSLELGDSALYFCASSVGERGSYEQYFGPGTRLTVT.

The chain uses TRBV18 and TRBJ2-3; 8 bases are shared with TRBD1. The ends lost 1 base at V and 3 bases at J; junction bases unmatched: 6. The CDR3 extends over 16 amino acids. Germline V gene data show CDR1 as KGHSH and CDR2 as LQKENI. Here the CDR3 DNA reads TGTGCCAGCTCACCACGGCCCCAGGGGGCAACAGATACGCAGTATTTT. Translation: CASSPRPQGATDTQYF.

V and J are TRBV7-2 and TRBJ2-3; no definite D call. This CDR3 is 13 amino acids long. V shed 7 bases and J shed 1 base, with 9 bases lying between them. CDR1 is SGHTA, CDR2 FQGNSA, per germline. The CDR3: CASTTMGTDTQYF. Written as DNA, the CDR3 is TGTGCCAGCACCACTATGGGCACAGATACGCAGTATTTT.

V gene TRBV15 combines with J gene TRBJ2-2; D unclear. Trimming cost V 7 bases and J 0 bases, with 9 bases left between them. In germline, CDR1 is LNHNV, CDR2 YYDKDF (reference sequence). CDR3 length: 14 residues. The CDR3 reads CATTEIANTGELFF. Written as DNA, the CDR3 is TGTGCCACCACGGAAATCGCGAACACCGGGGAGCTGTTTTTT.

This chain connects TRBV5-4 to TRBJ2-7; no reliable D call. The CDR3 length is 14 residues. Germline V CDR1 and CDR2: SGHNT, YYREEE (reference sequence). V was pared by 0 bases and J by 4 bases, with 11 bases between. The CDR3 DNA reads TGTGCCAGCAGCTTGGCCGATGGACCGTACGAGCAGTACTTC. This sequence encodes CASSLADGPYEQYF.

V and J are TRBV4-3 and TRBJ1-2, with D tentatively TRBD1 (5 bases). This CDR3 spans 17 amino acids. CDR1 and CDR2 (germline): LGHNA, YSLEER. V was cut by 0 bases and J by 5 bases, with 19 bases left in between. The CDR3: CASSQDYRAGPGYGYTF. The CDR3 DNA follows: TGCGCCAGCAGCCAAGATTATCGGGCAGGGCCGGGGTATGGCTACACCTTC.

The chain couples TRBV19 to TRBJ1-1; a possible D gene is TRBD1 (6 bases). From germline, CDR1 is LNHDA and CDR2 SQIVND (reference sequence). The CDR3 is 15 amino acids. The V end lost 7 bases, the J end lost 1 base, and 16 bases lay between the germline ends. The CDR3 DNA reads TGTGCCAGTATTCATTGGGGGGCTGAGAACACTGAAGCTTTCTTT. Translating gives CASIHWGAENTEAFF.

In this sample, this clonotype turned up a few times. The rearrangement links TRBV7-2 to TRBJ2-7; TRBD1 agrees at 8 bases. CDR1 is SGHTA, CDR2 FQGNSA, per germline. After removal of 0 bases from V and 4 bases from J, the junction contained 2 bases not matched to a gene. The length of the CDR3 is 14 residues. CDR3 protein: CASSLAGQEYEQYF. Here the CDR3 DNA reads TGTGCCAGCAGCTTAGCGGGACAGGAATACGAGCAGTACTTC.

Concerning this clonotype itself: A read error may account for a junction end that differs from germline. The V and J genes are TRBV12-3 or TRBV12-4 and TRBJ2-2, with TRBD2 as a possible D gene (6 bases). This CDR3 spans 12 amino acids. The CDR3 protein is CASSLGAGGLFF. CDR3 nucleotide sequence: TGTGCCAGCAGTTTGGGCGCCGGGGGGCTGTTTTTT.

This clonotype was seen only once. V usage is TRBV4-1 and J usage is TRBJ2-1; TRBD2 matches 7 bases. There are 16 residues in the CDR3. Germline CDR1 is MGHRA and CDR2 is YSYEKL. V was clipped by 0 bases and J by 8 bases; unmatched bases: 10. The CDR3 bases are TGCGCCAGCAGCCAAGAATGGCGGGAGTGGGACGATGAGCAGTTCTTC. Its protein product is CASSQEWREWDDEQFF.

The gene calls are TRBV2 and TRBJ1-2, with D hard to call. Trimming removed 3 bases from V and 6 bases from J, with 11 bases in between. This CDR3 contains 13 residues. Germline-derived CDR1 and CDR2 are SNHLY and FYNNEI. CDR3 sequence reads: CASSEYASDGYTF. The CDR3 nucleotides are TGTGCCAGCAGTGAGTACGCGAGCGATGGCTACACCTTC.

The CDR3 loop reads CASSHHSGSSYNEQFF. The CDR3 DNA reads TGCGCCAGCAGCCATCATAGCGGATCCTCCTACAATGAGCAGTTCTTC. V usage is TRBV4-3 and J usage is TRBJ2-1; weak D call: TRBD2 (6 bases). V dropped 3 bases and J dropped 0 bases, with 12 bases sitting between them. Germline CDR1 reads LGHNA; CDR2 reads YSLEER. This CDR3 has 16 amino acids.

The chain has TRBV28 and TRBJ1-4, with 11 bases that match TRBD1. After removal of 7 bases from V and 5 bases from J, the junction contained 18 bases not matched to a gene. Germline loops: CDR1 MDHEN, CDR2 SYDVKM. The CDR3 is made up of 19 amino acids. CDR3 amino acids: CASTIRWTGGTGGNEKLFF. CDR3 nucleotide sequence: TGTGCCAGCACCATCCGATGGACAGGGGGCACTGGAGGAAATGAAAAACTGTTTTTT.

The rearrangement joins TRBV6-6 to TRBJ2-1, with D possibly TRBD2 on 5 matching bases. The ends were cut back, 0 bases at V and 6 bases at J, with 12 bases in the middle. This CDR3 contains 15 residues. The germline CDR1 and CDR2 sequences are MNHNY and SVGAGI (reference sequence). Written as DNA, the CDR3 is TGTGCCAGCAGTTACTCTTTGGAGGAGAGCAATGAGCAGTTCTTC. It is translated as CASSYSLEESNEQFF.

This clonotype appeared a few times. The chain employs TRBV4-1 and TRBJ2-7; no reliable D call. This CDR3 has 14 residues. Trimming took 0 bases from V and 2 from J, leaving 8 bases between them. From germline, CDR1 is MGHRA and CDR2 YSYEKL. CDR3 sequence reads: CASSQDSFTYEQYF. The CDR3 DNA follows: TGCGCCAGCAGCCAAGACTCATTCACCTACGAGCAGTACTTC.

The V gene is TRBV24-1, the J gene TRBJ2-3; D is uncertain. This CDR3 spans 15 amino acids. The V and J ends lost 4 bases and 2 bases respectively, with 12 bases between them. Germline V gene data show CDR1 as KGHDR and CDR2 as SFDVKD. CDR3 residues: CATSEPHSYTDTQYF. DNA of the CDR3: TGTGCCACCAGTGAACCACACTCTTACACAGATACGCAGTATTTT.

This chain connects TRBV19 to TRBJ2-1; 10 bases match TRBD2. The CDR3 extends over 17 amino acids. In germline, CDR1 is LNHDA, CDR2 SQIVND (reference sequence). V lost 5 bases to trimming and J lost 6 bases; unmatched junction nucleotides: 13. CDR3 DNA: TGTGCCAGTAGTGACGGACTAGCGGTTAATTCCCTCAATGAGCAGTTCTTC. Its translation: CASSDGLAVNSLNEQFF.

The rearrangement joins TRBV28 to TRBJ2-5; D might be TRBD2 (7 bases). V was clipped by 8 bases and J by 4 bases, with 11 bases between them. The CDR3 runs 12 residues. CDR1 and CDR2 from the germline V gene are MDHEN and SYDVKM. CDR3 sequence reads: CASEGEGETQYF. CDR3 in DNA: TGTGCCAGCGAGGGGGAGGGAGAGACCCAGTACTTC.